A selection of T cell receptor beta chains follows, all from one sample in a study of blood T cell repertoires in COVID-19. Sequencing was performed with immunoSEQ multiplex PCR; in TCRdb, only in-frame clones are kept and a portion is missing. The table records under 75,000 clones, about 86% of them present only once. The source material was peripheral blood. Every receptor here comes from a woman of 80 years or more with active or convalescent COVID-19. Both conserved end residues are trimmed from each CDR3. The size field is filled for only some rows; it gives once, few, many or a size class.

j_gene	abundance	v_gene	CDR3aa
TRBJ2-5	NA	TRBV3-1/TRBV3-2	ASSQAMTDQETQY
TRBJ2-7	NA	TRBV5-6	ASSVPGTGGEQY
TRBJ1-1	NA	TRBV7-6	ASSLGETANTEAF
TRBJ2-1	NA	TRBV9	ASSVVGSGGNEQF
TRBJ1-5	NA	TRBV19	ASSPGGQPQH
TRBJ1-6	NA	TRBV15	ATGPINSPLH
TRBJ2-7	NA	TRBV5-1	ASSTTAYEQY
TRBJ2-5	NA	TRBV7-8	ASSSTGGRETQY
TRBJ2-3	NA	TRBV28	ASSTSGGSTDTQY
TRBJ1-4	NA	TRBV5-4	ASSLGQAFNEKLF
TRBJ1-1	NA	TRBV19	ASSLDRGTEAF
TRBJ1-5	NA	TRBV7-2	ASSPIRGPGQPQH
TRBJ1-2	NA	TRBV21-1	ASSNPGQDRANYGYT
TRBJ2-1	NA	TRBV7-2	ASSLWSSGANEQF
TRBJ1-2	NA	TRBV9	ASSGTDRYGYT
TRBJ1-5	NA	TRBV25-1	ASSEYGDDRAT
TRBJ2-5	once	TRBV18	ASSKIETALETQY
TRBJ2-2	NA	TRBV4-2	ASSQDPGQGAGELF